This T cell receptor beta chain was sequenced for a study of T-cell memory formation after mild COVID-19. CDR1 SNHLY and CDR2 FYNNEI come from the germline V gene. The CDR3 is 17 amino acids. The V and J ends lost 5 bases and 0 bases respectively, with 18 bases between them. TCRdb independently ran MiXCR on the 5' RACE reads; one entry per CDR3 protein. The table records approximately 250,000 distinct CDR3 sequences, 16% of them present only once. The chain carries TRBV2 and TRBJ2-3; D not resolved. The specimen sequenced was PBMCs or a T cell subset sorted from them (not recorded which). This receptor was taken from a man aged 18-30 years who had mild COVID-19 (a few samples of this study predate the infection). Cell type and time point are not known. The CDR3 bases are TGTGCCAGCAGTCCCGCGTGGCCAGGCTCTAGCACAGATACGCAGTATTTT. Translated, it gives CASSPAWPGSSTDTQYF.